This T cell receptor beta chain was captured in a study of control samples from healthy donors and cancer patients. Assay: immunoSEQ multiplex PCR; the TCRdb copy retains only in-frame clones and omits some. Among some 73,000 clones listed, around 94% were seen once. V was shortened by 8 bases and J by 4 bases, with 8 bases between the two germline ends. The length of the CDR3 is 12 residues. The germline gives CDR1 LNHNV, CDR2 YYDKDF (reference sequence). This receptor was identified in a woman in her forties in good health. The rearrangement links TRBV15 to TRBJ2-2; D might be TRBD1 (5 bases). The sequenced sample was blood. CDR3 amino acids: CATRQSTGELFF. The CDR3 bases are TGTGCCACCCGACAGAGCACCGGGGAGCTGTTTTTT.